Here is one T cell receptor (beta chain) with its context. Germline trimming cut 7 bases from V and 0 bases from J; bases unmatched to any gene: 5. The CDR3 runs to 15 residues. This sample was included in a study of blood T cells in healthy people across ages. Through a sample-barcoded 5' primer and a J-beta primer mix, a second PCR was run for about 6 to 12 cycles. TCRdb recomputed calls from the 5' RACE reads with MiXCR, one row per CDR3 protein. The sample carries around 520,000 distinct CDR3 sequences, about 26% recorded once. The data were also submitted as part of a second study, on T cells of mothers and their children.

This chain joins TRBV12-3 or TRBV12-4 and TRBJ2-2; TRBD2 aligns across 7 bases. This TCR came from a boy aged 2-9 years in good health. Sequences were obtained from blood. The CDR3 is CASTRGTTNTGELFF. CDR3 sequence (DNA): TGTGCCAGCACCCGTGGGACTACGAACACCGGGGAGCTGTTTTTT.